Below, 5 T cell receptor beta chains from the same sample are listed, as sequenced in a study of cytomegalovirus exposure and HLA in healthy donors. It was with 60 Vbeta and 13 Jbeta primers that the PCR ran. Using immunoSEQ multiplex PCR, the repertoire was profiled, and TCRdb retains in-frame clones only, with some absent. The table has around 150,000 clones, roughly 70% seen once. Sequencing was performed on PBMCs. The source of these receptors is a man aged 40-49 years in good health and CMV-seropositive.

The chain is built from TRBV5-6 and TRBJ2-5; D possibly corresponds to TRBD2 (7 bases). The V gene lost 6 bases and the J gene lost 7 bases, with 16 bases spanning the gap. Germline lookup yields CDR1 SGHDT and CDR2 YYEEEE. The CDR3 has 13 residues. CDR3 region: CASTGGQVGTQYF. The CDR3 nucleotides read TGTGCCAGCACCGGGGGGCAGGTCGGGACCCAGTACTTC. The whole variable domain, remainder taken from reference TRBV5-6 and TRBJ2-5, is DAGVTQSPTHLIKTRGQQVTLRCSPKSGHDTVSWYQQALGQGPQFIFQYYEEEERQRGNFPDRFSGHQFPNYSSELNVNALLLGDSALYLCASTGGQVGTQYFGPGTRLLVL.

The table lists this clone with a few counts. The chain couples TRBV4-1 to TRBJ2-4, with 11 positions matching TRBD2. V was pared by 0 bases and J by 8 bases, with 9 bases of the junction left unmatched. The V gene's germline CDR1 is MGHRA and CDR2 YSYEKL. The CDR3 is 17 amino acids. In nucleotides, the CDR3 is TGCGCCAGCAGCCAAGAACCACTAGCGGGGGCGGGGGACATTCAGTACTTC. This sequence encodes CASSQEPLAGAGDIQYF.

The V and J genes are TRBV6-5 and TRBJ2-2; TRBD2 is a possible D gene (6 bases). V was trimmed by 0 bases and J by 5 bases, leaving 13 bases between them. The germline V gene has CDR1 MNHEY and CDR2 SVGAGI. This CDR3 contains 16 residues. CDR3: CASSYSGTFKTGELFF. CDR3 DNA: TGTGCCAGCAGTTACTCCGGGACTTTCAAGACCGGGGAGCTGTTTTTT.

This rearrangement joins TRBV19 to TRBJ1-3; 8 bases line up with TRBD1. Per germline, CDR1 LNHDA and CDR2 SQIVND (reference sequence). The CDR3 contains 15 residues. V trimming: 3 bases; J trimming: 4 bases; junction bases outside the gene matches: 5. CDR3 coding DNA: TGTGCCAGTAGTATTACAGGGGGACACGGAAACACCATATATTTT. Translation: CASSITGGHGNTIYF.

This chain uses TRBV19 with TRBJ2-1, with TRBD2 matching 9 bases. CDR3 length equals 13 residues. Germline V gives CDR1 LNHDA, CDR2 SQIVND (reference sequence). With V trimmed by 3 bases and J by 12 bases, 6 bases remained unmatched. CDR3 nucleotide sequence: TGTGCCAGTAGTATTAGTACGACTAGCGGGCAGTTCTTC. Encoded protein: CASSISTTSGQFF.